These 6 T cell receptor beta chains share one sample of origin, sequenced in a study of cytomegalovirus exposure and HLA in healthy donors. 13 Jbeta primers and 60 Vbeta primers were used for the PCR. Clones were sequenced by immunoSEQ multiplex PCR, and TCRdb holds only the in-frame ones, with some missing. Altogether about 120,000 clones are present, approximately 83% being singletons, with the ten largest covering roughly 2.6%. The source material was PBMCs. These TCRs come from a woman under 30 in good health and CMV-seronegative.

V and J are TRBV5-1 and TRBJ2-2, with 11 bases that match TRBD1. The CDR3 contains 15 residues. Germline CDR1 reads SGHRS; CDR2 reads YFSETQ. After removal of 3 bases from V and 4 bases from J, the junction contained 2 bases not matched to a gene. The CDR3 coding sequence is TGCGCCAGCAGCTGGGGGACAGGGGGCACCGGGGAGCTGTTTTTT. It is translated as CASSWGTGGTGELFF.

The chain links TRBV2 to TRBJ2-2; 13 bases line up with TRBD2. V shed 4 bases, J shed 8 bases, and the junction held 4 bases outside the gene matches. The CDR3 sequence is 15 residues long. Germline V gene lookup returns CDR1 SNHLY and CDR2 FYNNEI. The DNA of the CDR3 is TGTGCCAGCAGTGTTGGGACTAGCGGGACGGGGGAGCTGTTTTTT. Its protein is CASSVGTSGTGELFF.

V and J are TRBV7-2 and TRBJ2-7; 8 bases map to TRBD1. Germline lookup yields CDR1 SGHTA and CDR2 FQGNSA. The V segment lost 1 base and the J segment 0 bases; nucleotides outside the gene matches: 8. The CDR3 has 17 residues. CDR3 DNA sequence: TGTGCCAGCAGCTTAGATCTTAGGACAGGGTACTCCTACGAGCAGTACTTC. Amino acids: CASSLDLRTGYSYEQYF.

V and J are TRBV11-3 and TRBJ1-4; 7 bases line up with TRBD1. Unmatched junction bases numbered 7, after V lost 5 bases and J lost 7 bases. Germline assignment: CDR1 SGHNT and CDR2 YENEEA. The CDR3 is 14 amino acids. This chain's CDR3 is CASSAGGWSEKLFF. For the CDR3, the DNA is TGTGCCAGCAGCGCAGGGGGTTGGAGTGAAAAACTGTTTTTT.

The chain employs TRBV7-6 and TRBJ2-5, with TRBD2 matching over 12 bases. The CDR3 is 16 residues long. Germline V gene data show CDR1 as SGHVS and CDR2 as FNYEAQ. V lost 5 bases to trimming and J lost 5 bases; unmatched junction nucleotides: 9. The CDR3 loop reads CASSGLAGRPEETQYF. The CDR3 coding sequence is TGTGCCAGCAGCGGACTAGCGGGAAGGCCTGAGGAGACCCAGTACTTC.

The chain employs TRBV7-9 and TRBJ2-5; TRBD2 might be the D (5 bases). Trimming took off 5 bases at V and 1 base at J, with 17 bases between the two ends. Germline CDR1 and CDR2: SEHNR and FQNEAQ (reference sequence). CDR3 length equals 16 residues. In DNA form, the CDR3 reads TGTGCCAGCAGCCAAGTGCGGTTAGCGAGCCAAGAGACCCAGTACTTC. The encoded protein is CASSQVRLASQETQYF.